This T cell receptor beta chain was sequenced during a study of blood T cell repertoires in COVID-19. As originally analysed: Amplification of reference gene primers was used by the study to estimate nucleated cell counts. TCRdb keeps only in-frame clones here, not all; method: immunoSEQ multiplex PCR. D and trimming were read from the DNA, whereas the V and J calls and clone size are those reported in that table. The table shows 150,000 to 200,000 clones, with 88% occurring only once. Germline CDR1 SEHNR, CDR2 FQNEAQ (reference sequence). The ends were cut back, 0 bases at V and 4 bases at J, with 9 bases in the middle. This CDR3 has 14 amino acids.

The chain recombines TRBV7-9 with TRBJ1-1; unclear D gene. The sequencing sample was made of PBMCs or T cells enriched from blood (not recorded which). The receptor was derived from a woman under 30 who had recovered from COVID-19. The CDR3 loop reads CASSLAREVTEAFF. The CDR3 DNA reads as TGTGCCAGCAGCTTAGCTCGGGAAGTCACTGAAGCTTTCTTT.